This is a list of T cell receptor beta chains from one sample in a study of beta chain features in type 1 diabetes. Some clones are missing from TCRdb's copy, which holds only in-frame ones; the method was immunoSEQ multiplex PCR. The sample shows roughly 150,000 clones, approximately 7.8% of them seen only once. Material for sequencing was central memory CD4+ T cells from blood. These receptors originate from a woman between 35 and 50 years old with type 1 diabetes. The CDR3 runs from the conserved cysteine through the conserved F or W. D genes are given only for firm matches. Size is omitted from some rows. Given values are once, few, many or a class for expanded clones.

>13|TRBJ2-1|TRBV5-6|NA|NA
CASSPGRYNEQFF
TGTGCCAGCAGCCCAGGGCGGTACAATGAGCAGTTCTTC
>15|TRBJ1-1|TRBV10-3|few|TRBD1
CAISRVQGANTEAFF
TGTGCCATCAGTAGAGTACAGGGGGCCAACACTGAAGCTTTCTTT
>14|TRBJ2-7|TRBV28|few|TRBD2
CASSLWTSGYEQYF
TGTGCCAGCAGTTTATGGACTAGCGGATACGAGCAGTACTTC
>14|TRBJ1-2|TRBV28|NA|NA
CASRVPRGRLSYTF
TGTGCCAGCAGGGTCCCCAGGGGCAGGTTAAGCTACACCTTC
>11|TRBJ2-7|TRBV20-1|few|NA
CSARENYEQYF
TGCAGTGCGAGGGAGAACTACGAGCAGTACTTC
>16|TRBJ1-1|TRBV18|few|NA
CASSPTVGLQDTEAFF
TGTGCCAGCTCACCAACCGTGGGGCTCCAGGACACTGAAGCTTTCTTT
>15|TRBJ1-5|TRBV5-1|NA|NA
CASSLAGGGGQPQHF
TGCGCCAGCAGCTTGGCCGGGGGGGGCGGACAGCCCCAGCATTTT
>16|TRBJ1-2|TRBV4-3|NA|TRBD1
CASSQEWVTGGGGYTF
TGCGCCAGCAGCCAAGAATGGGTAACAGGGGGAGGTGGCTACACCTTC
>18|TRBJ1-3|TRBV4-1|NA|NA
CASSHLEMAGISGNTIYF
TGCGCCAGCAGCCACCTAGAAATGGCGGGGATCTCTGGAAACACCATATATTTT
>15|TRBJ2-4|TRBV9|few|NA
CASSPTREAENIQYF
TGTGCCAGCAGCCCGACCAGGGAAGCCGAAAACATTCAGTACTTC
>17|TRBJ1-3|TRBV18|NA|NA
CASSLNSPGAVGNTIYF
TGTGCCAGCTCACTGAATTCGCCAGGGGCAGTTGGAAACACCATATATTTT
>15|TRBJ2-7|TRBV29-1|few|TRBD2
CSVSHAGDWRGEQYF
TGCAGCGTAAGCCATGCGGGGGATTGGCGGGGCGAGCAGTACTTC
>14|TRBJ2-3|TRBV28|NA|NA
CASSLSSLGDTQYF
TGTGCCAGCAGTTTGTCTTCGCTGGGCGATACGCAGTATTTT
>17|TRBJ2-3|TRBV11-3|NA|NA
CASSLGSSSGLGDTQYF
TGTGCCAGCAGCTTAGGGTCTTCCAGCGGCCTGGGAGATACGCAGTATTTT
>15|TRBJ2-7|TRBV2|NA|TRBD1
CASSQTDRVKGEQYF
TGTGCCAGCAGCCAGACCGACAGGGTAAAAGGCGAGCAGTACTTC
>16|TRBJ1-2|TRBV18|few|TRBD1
CASSPPETGRSYGYTF
TGTGCCAGCTCACCACCGGAGACAGGGCGCTCGTATGGCTACACCTTC
>13|TRBJ2-3|TRBV7-2|NA|NA
CASSFSVSDTQYF
TGTGCCAGCAGCTTTAGTGTCTCAGATACGCAGTATTTT
>13|TRBJ2-1|TRBV19|few|NA
CASIGTNNNEQFF
TGTGCCAGTATCGGGACAAACAACAATGAGCAGTTCTTC
>13|TRBJ1-2|TRBV7-2|few|NA
CASSPNGVDGYTF
TGTGCCAGCAGCCCAAACGGGGTGGATGGCTACACCTTC
>19|TRBJ2-2|TRBV15|NA|TRBD1
CATSREGSGQGALGGELFF
TGTGCCACCAGCAGAGAGGGGTCGGGACAGGGGGCCCTCGGCGGGGAGCTGTTTTTT
>11|TRBJ2-7|TRBV28|few|NA
CASYSGREQYF
TGTGCCAGCTATTCAGGGCGCGAGCAGTACTTC
>15|TRBJ1-2|TRBV4-3|few|TRBD1
CASSLDRLANYGYTF
TGCGCCAGCAGCCTGGACAGGCTAGCTAACTATGGCTACACCTTC